The following is a T cell receptor (beta chain) sequence with its context. Method: immunoSEQ multiplex PCR; TCRdb's copy keeps in-frame clones and lacks some. This table holds over 90,000 clones, approximately 87% found once. The sample comes from a study of blood T cell repertoires in COVID-19. CDR1 is LNHDA and CDR2 is SQIVND in the germline V gene (reference sequence). With 5 bases removed from V and 0 bases from J, the gap between germline ends came to 8 bases. CDR3 length equals 13 residues. The sequencing input was peripheral blood. The clonotype was recovered from a human donor in a cohort sampled during active COVID-19. The chain links TRBV19 to TRBJ2-7; D remains unclear. The CDR3 loop is CASSGQVSYEQYF. The CDR3 DNA sequence: TGTGCCAGTAGTGGTCAGGTCTCCTACGAGCAGTACTTC.